This TCR beta chain appears in the sequencing data of a study of shared clonotypes between healthy human individuals (dated by TCRdb to 2020 to 2021). For the study in its entirety: A few men and a couple of women, aged 18 to 49 years, made up the cohort. For each donor, three plates each were used for CD4 naive and CD4 memory, two plates were used for CD8 naive, and one plate was used for CD8 memory. To estimate repertoire size and how much clonotype sharing occurs between individuals, the study deeply sequenced the blood TCR repertoires of several healthy adults. To increase sequencing depth and limit assay-specific biases, TCR repertoire library preparation and sequencing were carried out by different laboratories using diverse techniques. Per donor, leukapheresis produced somewhere between about 0.94 and 8.9 billion PBMCs.

Healthy HIV-negative adults with no recently reported acute infections or vaccinations were included as donors. Only Caucasian adults living in Nashville, Tennessee, USA were represented among the donors. CD4+ T cells were enriched by magnetic negative selection; naive cells were then positively selected on CD45RA, and the negative fraction formed the memory subset. Blood was obtained by leukapheresis, after which PBMCs were separated by Ficoll-Histopaque density gradient centrifugation and cryopreserved in liquid nitrogen vapor phase. Analytical flow cytometry was used to check the purity and quantity of every magnetically sorted T cell population. Each sorted fraction had its genomic DNA isolated and then quantified by UV absorbance on a Nanodrop 2000c. Using the deep immunoSEQ assay, TCR CDR3 regions were amplified from genomic DNA by multiplex PCR. Genomic DNA extracted from each cell subset was distributed evenly over all wells of several immunoSEQ 96-well plates, and each plate served as one replicate. For sorted subsets, about 0.2 ug genomic DNA, equal to some 30,000 T cell genomes, was loaded into each replicate PCR. Purified libraries were quantified with a Qubit 3.0 fluorometer, sized on a Bioanalyzer 2100, and re-quantified with the KAPA Library Quantification kit. Every immunoSEQ 96-well plate was sequenced on a separate single-read 150-cycle Illumina NextSeq 550 flow cell. Processing in the source paper ran as follows. Because the immunoSEQ output included only junctional sequences and no quality scores, the filtering could not be the same as the filtering used for full-length reads. To assign V/J genes and CDR3, sequences were annotated using PyIR, a Python wrapper for IgBLAST v1.9, with IMGT germline references. Any read was removed if the V/J assignment was weak (E-value above 1e-6), the CDR3 was missing, or the read contained stop codons, out-of-frame junctions, or ambiguous translated residues. V3J clonotypes were defined as sequences sharing the same inferred V gene, J gene, and CDR3 amino acid sequence. Percentage overlap between repertoires was calculated by dividing the number of shared unique clonotypes by the size of the smaller repertoire. Richness of each repertoire was evaluated using RTK rarefaction, the Chao1 estimator, and Recon v2.1 estimates of unobserved clonotypes. Generation probabilities for all TCRbeta clonotypes obtained by the gDNA method from a handful of donors were computed using OLGA. The table comes from immuneACCESS by way of TCRdb, which keeps in-frame sequences with V and J called. Part of the clones is missing from these tables; in studies checked, under half for an unresolved V gene and the rest for unknown reasons. D and trimming come from the DNA, and the V and J calls and clone size come from that table. Within this sample are about 640,000 clones, with approximately 75% of them counted one time only. The ten biggest clones cover approximately 2% of the sample.

Trimming takes 5 bases off V and 0 bases off J; junction bases not matched to a gene: 4. Measured from the cysteine to the phenylalanine, the CDR3 is 14 residues long. This entry keeps only the CDR3 DNA: 42 bases, framed from base 1. Reading the germline V gene (reference sequence) gives CDR1 WNHNN and CDR2 SYGVQD. General study outcomes and caveats: Sharing across several donors was observed for approximately 5% of naive CD4, 3% to 4% of naive CD8, 2% to 2.5% of memory CD4, and about 0.4% of memory CD8 clonotypes. The genetic and exposure-history diversity represented was limited by the small number of donors. Naive subsets generally had larger estimated clonotype richness than memory subsets. Compared with non-shared clonotypes, clonotypes shared by all four sorted-subset donors had higher generation probabilities. Based on pairwise subsampling, the degree of clonotype sharing among donors was expected to be affected by sequencing depth. Sampling was restricted to blood, and TCR repertoires in tissues likely differ from the TCR repertoires found in blood. Even with the large sequencing depth, rarefaction of the sorted-subset datasets indicated that sequencing was incomplete.

As to this clone: The antigen this receptor binds is unknown. Base qualities are not at hand, and no much larger clone is one base apart.

The sequenced sample consisted of memory CD4+ T cells sorted from blood. This sample's cell subset or site label indicates: CD45RA-negative fraction. This receptor was identified in a woman aged 25 to 39 in good health. The chain couples TRBV10-1 to TRBJ2-7, with 7 bases matching TRBD1. In nucleotide form, the sequence is TGCGCCAGCAGTACGGGACAGAGCTCCTACGAGCAGTACTTC. Its coded protein is CASSTGQSSYEQYF.